These 11 T cell receptor beta chains came from one sample sequenced in a study of cytomegalovirus exposure and HLA in healthy donors. The PCR employed 60 Vbeta primers together with 13 Jbeta primers. Produced via immunoSEQ multiplex PCR; TCRdb's table is partial and in-frame only. This sample's table reports approximately 47,000 clones. Sequencing was done on a sample of PBMCs. The receptors here all came from a male donor in good health and CMV-seronegative.

V usage is TRBV6-5 and J usage is TRBJ1-4; D remains unclear. CDR1 is MNHEY, CDR2 SVGAGI, per germline. The CDR3 has 14 residues. V was pared by 2 bases and J by 10 bases, with 14 bases between. As DNA, the CDR3 is TGTGCCAGCAGTTACAATGTGGAAGAGGGAAAACTGTTTTTT. This codes for CASSYNVEEGKLFF.

This chain uses TRBV4-1 with TRBJ2-2; TRBD2 aligns across 15 bases. The J segment lost 7 bases and the V segment lost 1 base, leaving 7 bases of the junction unmatched. The CDR3 loop spans 18 amino acids. Germline loops: CDR1 MGHRA, CDR2 YSYEKL. The CDR3 spells CASSQARTSGGAGGELFF. The CDR3 nucleotides are TGCGCCAGCAGCCAAGCTAGGACTAGCGGGGGGGCAGGCGGGGAGCTGTTTTTT.

V is TRBV5-4 and J is TRBJ1-2; weak D call: TRBD1 (6 bases). Germline CDR1 is SGHNT and CDR2 is YYREEE (reference sequence). The germline V and J ends were trimmed by 5 bases and 9 bases, with 17 bases remaining between them. CDR3 length: 13 amino acids. In nucleotides, the CDR3 is TGTGCCAGCAGATTCCGGGACAACGGAAGCTACACCTTC. Amino acid sequence: CASRFRDNGSYTF.

V usage is TRBV5-1 and J usage is TRBJ1-1, with unresolved D. V dropped 5 bases and J dropped 0 bases, with 8 bases sitting between them. The V gene's germline CDR1 is SGHRS and CDR2 YFSETQ. The CDR3 runs 13 residues. CDR3 nucleotide sequence: TGCGCCAGCAGGGAGCCATTGAACACTGAAGCTTTCTTT. It specifies CASREPLNTEAFF.

The V call is TRBV29-1, the J call TRBJ1-2; D uncertain. V lost 8 bases to trimming and J lost 1 base, with 14 bases between them. Germline-derived CDR1 and CDR2 are SQVTM and ANQGSEA. The CDR3 extends over 13 amino acids. Written as DNA, the CDR3 is TGCAGCACGGGAGGCGGAATTAACTATGGCTACACCTTC. This translates into CSTGGGINYGYTF.

The CDR3: CASSSGTGTATNEKLFF. DNA of the CDR3: TGTGCCAGCAGCTCCGGGACAGGGACGGCCACTAATGAAAAACTGTTTTTT. This rearrangement joins TRBV13 to TRBJ1-4, with 9 bases aligning to TRBD1. V was pared by 4 bases and J by 2 bases, with 8 bases of the junction left unmatched. The germline V gene encodes CDR1 PRHDT and CDR2 FYEKMQ (reference sequence). The CDR3 is 17 residues long.

V gene TRBV21-1 combines with J gene TRBJ2-7; TRBD2 reflects the table's D call only, with no check against the DNA. TRBV21-1 is given as a pseudogene. This CDR3 is built from 13 residues. The chain's CDR3 is CASSKEGAGEQYF. The CDR3 region has the DNA TGTGCCAGCAGCAAAGAGGGAGCTGGTGAGCAGTACTTC.

The V gene is TRBV6-1, the J gene TRBJ1-1; TRBD1 matches at 11 bases. V trimming: 4 bases; J trimming: 7 bases; junction bases outside the gene matches: 8. The CDR3 runs to 15 residues. In germline, CDR1 is MNHNS, CDR2 SASEGT. The CDR3 loop reads CASSVRTGGEFEAFF. The CDR3 bases are TGTGCCAGCAGTGTCCGGACAGGGGGCGAGTTTGAAGCTTTCTTT.

The rearrangement links TRBV30 to TRBJ1-1, with no clear D. V lost 1 base to trimming and J lost 2 bases, with 8 bases between them. Germline CDR1 GTSNPN, CDR2 SVGIG (reference sequence). The CDR3 covers 13 residues. Written as DNA, the CDR3 is TGTGCCTGGAGTGATCCGGTCAACACTGAAGCTTTCTTT. It translates to CAWSDPVNTEAFF.

The gene calls are TRBV25-1 and TRBJ1-6; maybe TRBD1 (5 bases). Germline values: CDR1 MGHDK, CDR2 SYGVNS. The V gene lost 6 bases and the J gene lost 8 bases, with 14 bases spanning the gap. The CDR3 is made up of 14 amino acids. DNA of the CDR3: TGTGCCAGCAGCCCAGTTGGGGACTATTCACCCCTCCACTTT. Protein product: CASSPVGDYSPLHF.

The rearrangement joins TRBV27 to TRBJ1-1; unclear D gene. This CDR3 comprises 15 residues. Trimming removed 4 bases at V and 7 bases at J, with 19 bases between. Germline V gene sequence: CDR1 MNHEY, CDR2 SMNVEV (reference sequence). CDR3 region: CASSSPSQNHLEAFF. CDR3 bases: TGTGCCAGCAGTTCCCCTTCCCAGAACCATCTTGAAGCTTTCTTT.